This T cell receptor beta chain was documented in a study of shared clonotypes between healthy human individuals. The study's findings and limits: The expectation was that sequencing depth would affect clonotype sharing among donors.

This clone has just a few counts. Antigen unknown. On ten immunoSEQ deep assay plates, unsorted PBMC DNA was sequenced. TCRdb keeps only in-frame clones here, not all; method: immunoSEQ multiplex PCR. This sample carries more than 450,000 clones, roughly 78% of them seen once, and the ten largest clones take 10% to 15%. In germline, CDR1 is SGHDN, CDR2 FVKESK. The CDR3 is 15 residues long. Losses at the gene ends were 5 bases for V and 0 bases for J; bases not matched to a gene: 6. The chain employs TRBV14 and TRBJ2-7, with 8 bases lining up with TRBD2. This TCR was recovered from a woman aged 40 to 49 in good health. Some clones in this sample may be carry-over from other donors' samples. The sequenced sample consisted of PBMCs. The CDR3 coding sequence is TGTGCCAGCAGCAGGGGGACTAGAAGCTCCTACGAGCAGTACTTC. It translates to CASSRGTRSSYEQYF. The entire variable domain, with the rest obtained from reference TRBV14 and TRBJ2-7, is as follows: EAGVTQFPSHSVIEKGQTVTLRCDPISGHDNLYWYRRVMGKEIKFLLHFVKESKQDESGMPNNRFLAERTGGTYSTLKVQPAELEDSGVYFCASSRGTRSSYEQYFGPGTRLTVT.